This TCR beta chain was documented in a study of post-analysis software for immune sequencing data. TCR beta cDNA libraries had unique molecular identifiers. TCRdb re-derived calls from the PCR reads in MiXCR, one entry per CDR3 protein. The sample lists about 400,000 distinct CDR3 sequences, less than 40% occurring once. Worth noting for this clonotype: What it binds is not known.

V lost 5 bases, J lost 6 bases, and 13 bases lay in between. Germline V gene data show CDR1 as MNHEY and CDR2 as SMNVEV (reference sequence). The CDR3 spans 13 residues. Study-wide points: TRBV5-6, TRBV5-1 and TRBV20-1 were among 4 or 5 TRBV segments more frequent in patients than controls.

This receptor was taken from a girl between 10 and 17 years old with multiple sclerosis. Sequenced sample: blood. The chain employs TRBV27 and TRBJ1-2; D call uncertain. CDR3 protein: CASSPRGADGYTF. CDR3 coding DNA: TGTGCCAGCAGTCCCCGGGGTGCTGATGGCTACACCTTC.